The rows below give T cell receptor beta chains drawn from one sample of a study of beta chain features in type 1 diabetes. Method: immunoSEQ multiplex PCR; TCRdb's copy keeps in-frame clones and lacks some. The profile shows 450,000 to 600,000 clones, 30% of them singletons. Sequencing was carried out using naive CD4+ T cells from blood. The receptors here all came from a man between 18 and 29 years old in good health. Each CDR3 is given with its conserved first and last residue. A D gene is named only where the DNA matches it firmly.

v_gene: TRBV11-1; d_gene: NA; len: 14; j_gene: TRBJ2-1; CDR3aa: CASSLDLAAREQFF
v_gene: TRBV25-1; d_gene: NA; len: 16; j_gene: TRBJ2-1; CDR3aa: CASSEYDSSSYNEQFF
v_gene: TRBV30; d_gene: TRBD1; len: 15; j_gene: TRBJ1-2; CDR3aa: CAWTHGTAGYYGYTF
v_gene: TRBV29-1; d_gene: NA; len: 13; j_gene: TRBJ2-3; CDR3aa: CSVEVQRADTQYF
v_gene: TRBV20-1; d_gene: TRBD1; len: 10; j_gene: TRBJ2-7; CDR3aa: CSARQGKQYF
v_gene: TRBV19; d_gene: NA; len: 15; j_gene: TRBJ2-1; CDR3aa: CASSIFGTPMGEQFF
v_gene: TRBV18; d_gene: NA; len: 15; j_gene: TRBJ2-7; CDR3aa: CASSPPRDLRPEQYF
v_gene: TRBV5-1; d_gene: NA; len: 13; j_gene: TRBJ2-5; CDR3aa: CASSLWTEETQYF
v_gene: TRBV9; d_gene: NA; len: 14; j_gene: TRBJ2-2; CDR3aa: CASSVNWGTGELFF
v_gene: TRBV5-1; d_gene: NA; len: 14; j_gene: TRBJ2-6; CDR3aa: CASRRGAGANVLTF
v_gene: TRBV29-1; d_gene: TRBD1; len: 12; j_gene: TRBJ2-5; CDR3aa: CSGTGGSETQYF
v_gene: TRBV7-6; d_gene: TRBD2; len: 17; j_gene: TRBJ2-7; CDR3aa: CASSGRANSGSSYEQYF
v_gene: TRBV29-1; d_gene: TRBD1; len: 14; j_gene: TRBJ1-4; CDR3aa: CSVAETGIDEKLFF
v_gene: TRBV7-2; d_gene: TRBD1; len: 15; j_gene: TRBJ1-1; CDR3aa: CASSSGQGRNTEAFF
v_gene: TRBV5-1; d_gene: TRBD2; len: 17; j_gene: TRBJ2-1; CDR3aa: CASSRGLADPSYNEQFF
v_gene: TRBV7-2; d_gene: NA; len: 14; j_gene: TRBJ1-5; CDR3aa: CASSLAGVGQPQHF
v_gene: TRBV6-6; d_gene: NA; len: 15; j_gene: TRBJ2-7; CDR3aa: CASSYSTEGLDEQYF
v_gene: TRBV9; d_gene: NA; len: 12; j_gene: TRBJ1-1; CDR3aa: CASSMPNTEAFF
v_gene: TRBV11-2; d_gene: NA; len: 14; j_gene: TRBJ2-5; CDR3aa: CASSLGSSSETQYF
v_gene: TRBV5-4; d_gene: NA; len: 14; j_gene: TRBJ2-4; CDR3aa: CASSADQAKNIQYF
v_gene: TRBV7-6; d_gene: TRBD1; len: 17; j_gene: TRBJ2-7; CDR3aa: CASSLAATGGDSYEQYF
v_gene: TRBV5-1; d_gene: TRBD2; len: 14; j_gene: TRBJ2-1; CDR3aa: CASFSGRAYDEQFF
v_gene: TRBV30; d_gene: NA; len: 14; j_gene: TRBJ2-1; CDR3aa: CAWSKRNLYNEQFF
v_gene: TRBV27; d_gene: NA; len: 13; j_gene: TRBJ2-6; CDR3aa: CASSNSGANVLTF
v_gene: TRBV30; d_gene: NA; len: 13; j_gene: TRBJ1-1; CDR3aa: CAWQRHGNTEAFF
v_gene: TRBV29-1; d_gene: NA; len: 13; j_gene: TRBJ1-1; CDR3aa: CSVAGALNTEAFF
v_gene: TRBV2; d_gene: NA; len: 13; j_gene: TRBJ2-7; CDR3aa: CASSSDLGDEQYF
v_gene: TRBV7-9; d_gene: NA; len: 15; j_gene: TRBJ2-3; CDR3aa: CASSLQGRSTDTQYF
v_gene: TRBV28; d_gene: NA; len: 14; j_gene: TRBJ1-2; CDR3aa: CASNQRGRIRGYTF
v_gene: TRBV9; d_gene: TRBD1; len: 17; j_gene: TRBJ2-1; CDR3aa: CASSVTVGTGSYNEQFF
v_gene: TRBV25-1; d_gene: NA; len: 12; j_gene: TRBJ1-4; CDR3aa: CASSEDWGGLFF
v_gene: TRBV6-5; d_gene: NA; len: 16; j_gene: TRBJ2-7; CDR3aa: CASSYSLPTASYEQYF
v_gene: TRBV29-1; d_gene: TRBD2; len: 13; j_gene: TRBJ2-7; CDR3aa: CSVVGAGVYEQYF
v_gene: TRBV18; d_gene: NA; len: 13; j_gene: TRBJ2-7; CDR3aa: CASSPTDPYEQYF
v_gene: TRBV5-1; d_gene: NA; len: 14; j_gene: TRBJ1-1; CDR3aa: CASSAGLGSTEAFF
v_gene: TRBV20-1; d_gene: NA; len: 10; j_gene: TRBJ2-7; CDR3aa: CSANLYEQYF
v_gene: TRBV9; d_gene: NA; len: 15; j_gene: TRBJ2-3; CDR3aa: CASSARTESTDTQYF
v_gene: TRBV18; d_gene: TRBD2; len: 15; j_gene: TRBJ2-3; CDR3aa: CASSPTSGRADTQYF
v_gene: TRBV14; d_gene: NA; len: 15; j_gene: TRBJ1-1; CDR3aa: CASSPQVSMNTEAFF
v_gene: TRBV7-7; d_gene: TRBD2; len: 15; j_gene: TRBJ2-3; CDR3aa: CASSFGLAETDTQYF
v_gene: TRBV4-2; d_gene: NA; len: 12; j_gene: TRBJ2-7; CDR3aa: CASSQEGYEQYF
v_gene: TRBV10-3; d_gene: NA; len: 15; j_gene: TRBJ2-1; CDR3aa: CAISSGTTPGNEQFF
v_gene: TRBV29-1; d_gene: TRBD2; len: 13; j_gene: TRBJ2-7; CDR3aa: CSATSGRGDEQYF
v_gene: TRBV7-9; d_gene: NA; len: 14; j_gene: TRBJ2-3; CDR3aa: CASSSLASTDTQYF
v_gene: TRBV30; d_gene: NA; len: 13; j_gene: TRBJ2-7; CDR3aa: CAWSDGTGGRQYF
v_gene: TRBV21-1; d_gene: NA; len: 14; j_gene: TRBJ2-3; CDR3aa: CATRTSGLTDTQYF
v_gene: TRBV19; d_gene: NA; len: 14; j_gene: TRBJ2-2; CDR3aa: CASSPLDVTGELFF
v_gene: TRBV9; d_gene: TRBD1; len: 15; j_gene: TRBJ2-1; CDR3aa: CASSFLGTGTNEQFF
v_gene: TRBV6-6; d_gene: TRBD1; len: 11; j_gene: TRBJ2-1; CDR3aa: CASRGTGKQFF
v_gene: TRBV18; d_gene: NA; len: 13; j_gene: TRBJ2-3; CDR3aa: CASSPTGTDTQYF